One and the same sample provided the 25 T cell receptor beta chains below, sequenced in a study of cytomegalovirus exposure and HLA in healthy donors. PCR primers comprised 60 Vbeta and 13 Jbeta primers. Clones were read by immunoSEQ multiplex PCR, and TCRdb kept only the in-frame ones, dropping some. The sample holds about 160,000 clones, around 85% seen once. Sequenced sample: PBMCs. Receptors were obtained from a man in his fifties or sixties in good health and CMV-seropositive.

The gene calls are TRBV5-4 and TRBJ2-7, with TRBD1 matching over 10 bases. The germline CDR1 and CDR2 sequences are SGHNT and YYREEE (reference sequence). Trimming removed 1 base from V and 4 bases from J; junction bases left unmatched: 2. The CDR3 loop spans 14 amino acids. CDR3 region: CASSLWTGGYEQYF. The CDR3 DNA reads TGTGCCAGCAGCTTGTGGACAGGGGGGTACGAGCAGTACTTC.

This clone has a single count. V is TRBV4-3 and J is TRBJ2-7; the D gene is possibly TRBD2 (6 bases). V lost 1 base, J lost 3 bases, and 10 bases lay in between. CDR3 length: 14 amino acids. Germline V gene sequence: CDR1 LGHNA, CDR2 YSLEER. The CDR3 DNA reads TGCGCCAGCAGCCAAGCGAATAGCGGCTACGAGCAGTACTTC. This translates into CASSQANSGYEQYF.

The chain uses TRBV30 and TRBJ1-5; D may be TRBD1 (5 bases). There are 14 residues in the CDR3. The V and J ends lost 1 base and 6 bases respectively, with 13 bases between them. CDR1 and CDR2 from the germline V gene are GTSNPN and SVGIG (reference sequence). The CDR3 DNA sequence: TGTGCCTGGAGTGGCTTGGGGGGAATTCAGCCCCAGCATTTT. Residues: CAWSGLGGIQPQHF.

This clone has only one observation. Within the sample, other DNA sequences also encode this same CDR3. This rearrangement joins TRBV5-5 to TRBJ1-1; perhaps TRBD1 as D (5 bases). The germline V gene encodes CDR1 SGHKS and CDR2 YYEKEE (reference sequence). Trimming took off 1 base at V and 2 bases at J, with 6 bases between the two ends. CDR3 length equals 13 residues. CDR3 sequence: CASSLRGNTEAFF. Here the CDR3 DNA reads TGTGCCAGCAGCTTGAGGGGCAACACTGAAGCTTTCTTT.

The chain is built from TRBV10-3 and TRBJ1-2; weak D call: TRBD1 (5 bases). The CDR3 loop spans 15 amino acids. CDR1 is ENHRY, CDR2 SYGVKD, per germline. The ends were cut back, 0 bases at V and 1 base at J, with 9 bases in the middle. The CDR3 DNA reads TGTGCCATCAGTGAGTCAGCAGGGATTAACTATGGCTACACCTTC. Protein sequence: CAISESAGINYGYTF.

V and J are TRBV5-8 and TRBJ1-1; D gene unclear. Trimming shortened V by 6 bases and J by 3 bases, and 15 bases separated the two germline ends. CDR3 size: 14 residues. Germline-derived CDR1 and CDR2 are SGHTS and YDEGEE. The CDR3 DNA follows: TGTGCCAGCACTAGGTTGGGAGGGTACACTGAAGCTTTCTTT. Its protein product is CASTRLGGYTEAFF.

This chain connects TRBV27 to TRBJ1-5, with D perhaps matching TRBD1 (6 bases). The germline CDR1 and CDR2 sequences are MNHEY and SMNVEV (reference sequence). The V gene lost 6 bases and the J gene lost 5 bases, with 17 bases spanning the gap. CDR3 length equals 15 residues. The CDR3: CASRPRQVPYQPQHF. In nucleotides, the CDR3 is TGTGCCAGCAGGCCCCGACAGGTCCCATATCAGCCCCAGCATTTT.

J is TRBJ1-2 and V is TRBV6-5; 9 bases map to TRBD1. Trimming cost V 6 bases and J 8 bases; bases outside gene matches: 13. The germline V gene encodes CDR1 MNHEY and CDR2 SVGAGI. The CDR3 is 15 amino acids. CDR3 DNA: TGTGCCAGCAGGCTAGACCCGGGACAGGGTTCGGGCTACACCTTC. It yields the protein CASRLDPGQGSGYTF.

CDR3 coding DNA: TGTGCCAGCAGCAAACAGGGGGGGAACACTGAAGCTTTCTTT. Translation gives CASSKQGGNTEAFF. The chain combines TRBV7-3 with TRBJ1-1; 8 bases match TRBD1. J gave up 1 base and V 5 bases, and 3 bases lay outside the gene matches. Germline V gene lookup returns CDR1 SGHTA and CDR2 FQGTGA. The CDR3 runs to 14 residues.

CDR3 nucleotide sequence: TGTGCCAGCAGCTTAGCGCCCCAGGCTGGCTACACCTTC. It translates to CASSLAPQAGYTF. The rearrangement joins TRBV7-2 to TRBJ1-2, with unresolved D. V lost 0 bases and J 7 bases, leaving 9 bases between the germline ends. From germline, CDR1 is SGHTA and CDR2 FQGNSA. The CDR3 is made up of 13 amino acids.

The chain combines TRBV29-1 with TRBJ2-7; D remains ambiguous. The length of the CDR3 is 13 residues. With 3 bases removed from V and 0 bases from J, the gap between germline ends came to 9 bases. The germline CDR1 and CDR2 sequences are SQVTM and ANQGSEA. CDR3 bases: TGCAGCGTTGAGCACGGCGGCTCCTACGAGCAGTACTTC. This gives the protein CSVEHGGSYEQYF.

J is TRBJ1-1 and V is TRBV5-1; D is ambiguous. CDR3 size: 14 residues. Germline CDR1 reads SGHRS; CDR2 reads YFSETQ. The V and J ends lost 4 bases and 1 base respectively, with 11 bases between them. The CDR3 region has the DNA TGCGCCAGCAGCCGATATGACACGAACACTGAAGCTTTCTTT. This gives the protein CASSRYDTNTEAFF.

The chain has TRBV9 and TRBJ1-1; perhaps TRBD1 as D (6 bases). CDR3 length equals 15 residues. The germline V gene has CDR1 SGDLS and CDR2 YYNGEE. With 0 bases removed from V and 3 bases from J, the gap between germline ends came to 12 bases. Here the CDR3 DNA reads TGTGCCAGCAGCGTAGGTCCCAGGGGCGACACTGAAGCTTTCTTT. It translates to CASSVGPRGDTEAFF.

This clone showed up just a few times. The chain joins TRBV5-1 to TRBJ1-3, with D maybe TRBD1 (6 bases). Trimming shortened V by 5 bases and J by 1 base, and 16 bases separated the two germline ends. Per the germline V gene, CDR1 is SGHRS and CDR2 is YFSETQ. The CDR3 has 16 residues. CDR3 residues: CASSSGGSSSGNTIYF. For the CDR3, the DNA is TGCGCCAGCAGTAGTGGGGGCTCCTCTTCTGGAAACACCATATATTTT.

The rearrangement links TRBV7-9 to TRBJ1-2; TRBD1 matches 8 bases. The CDR3 runs to 14 residues. Trimming took 2 bases from V and 5 from J; bases not matched to a gene: 4. The germline gives CDR1 SEHNR, CDR2 FQNEAQ (reference sequence). The CDR3: CASSLPGGGYGYTF. CDR3 DNA: TGTGCCAGCAGCTTACCAGGGGGCGGATATGGCTACACCTTC.

This clone was seen a single time. This chain connects TRBV6-6 to TRBJ2-5; D is uncertain. The CDR3 totals 11 residues. Germline CDR1 reads MNHNY; CDR2 reads SVGAGI (reference sequence). With 6 bases removed from V and 5 bases from J, the gap between germline ends came to 7 bases. CDR3 amino acids: CASSHGETQYF. The DNA for the CDR3 is TGTGCCAGCAGCCACGGGGAGACCCAGTACTTC.

This chain joins TRBV6-6 and TRBJ2-5; D gene ambiguous. The CDR3 runs to 12 residues. V was trimmed by 2 bases and J by 2 bases, leaving 3 bases between them. CDR1 MNHNY and CDR2 SVGAGI come from the germline V gene (reference sequence). CDR3 protein: CASSYPQETQYF. Here the CDR3 DNA reads TGTGCCAGCAGTTACCCGCAAGAGACCCAGTACTTC.

This rearrangement joins TRBV5-1 to TRBJ2-3, with 7 bases matching TRBD2. V lost 2 bases, J lost 1 base, and 7 bases stayed unmatched. Looked up from germline, CDR1 is SGHRS and CDR2 is YFSETQ. This CDR3 region has 16 residues. For the CDR3, the DNA is TGCGCCAGCAGCTTTGGAGCGGGGTCTGGCACAGATACGCAGTATTTT. This translates into CASSFGAGSGTDTQYF.

The chain recombines TRBV5-1 with TRBJ2-1, with TRBD2 matching over 11 bases. CDR1 SGHRS and CDR2 YFSETQ come from the germline V gene. V was clipped by 4 bases and J by 3 bases; unmatched bases: 3. The CDR3 spans 15 residues. The CDR3 DNA follows: TGCGCCAGCAGCACCACTAGCGGGAGCTACAATGAGCAGTTCTTC. It is translated as CASSTTSGSYNEQFF. The full variable domain, in which reference TRBV5-1 and TRBJ2-1 provide the parts outside the CDR3, is KAGVTQTPRYLIKTRGQQVTLSCSPISGHRSVSWYQQTPGQGLQFLFEYFSETQRNKGNFPGRFSGRQFSNSRSEMNVSTLELGDSALYLCASSTTSGSYNEQFFGPGTRLTVL.

CDR3 sequence reads: CASSQFTGREAFF. In DNA, the CDR3 is TGTGCCAGCAGCCAATTTACGGGTAGGGAAGCTTTCTTT. The gene calls are TRBV14 and TRBJ1-1, with D unresolved. Trimming took 2 bases from V and 8 from J, leaving 12 bases between them. The CDR3 has 13 residues. The germline gives CDR1 SGHDN, CDR2 FVKESK.

This clone was picked up a small number of times. This chain uses TRBV9 with TRBJ2-2; 9 bases fit TRBD2. This CDR3 is 15 amino acids long. Trimming cost V 4 bases and J 5 bases; bases outside gene matches: 6. Germline V CDR1 and CDR2: SGDLS, YYNGEE. CDR3 loop: CASSTPAGGTGELFF. CDR3 nucleotides: TGTGCCAGCAGCACCCCGGCGGGGGGGACCGGGGAGCTGTTTTTT.

The chain carries TRBV11-2 and TRBJ2-3; 8 bases match TRBD2. The length of the CDR3 is 16 residues. After removal of 0 bases from V and 3 bases from J, the junction contained 5 bases not matched to a gene. Germline values: CDR1 SGHAT, CDR2 FQNNGV. The CDR3 DNA sequence: TGTGCCAGCAGCTTAGAACTAGCGGTAAATACAGATACGCAGTATTTT. This translates into CASSLELAVNTDTQYF.

V usage is TRBV29-1 and J usage is TRBJ1-2; unclear D gene. The CDR3 sequence is 14 residues long. The germline gives CDR1 SQVTM, CDR2 ANQGSEA. Between the trimmed V and J ends, which lost 4 bases and 8 bases, there was a span of 20 bases. The CDR3 sequence is CSVAEGFSSGGYTF. The CDR3 DNA is TGCAGCGTTGCTGAGGGATTCTCCTCGGGAGGCTACACCTTC.

The chain carries TRBV1 and TRBJ1-5. TRBV1 corresponds to a pseudogene. The CDR3 contains 15 residues. Here the CDR3 DNA reads TGCACCAGCAGCCTCCGGTTATTTCGGAATCAGCCCCAGCATTTT. Translated: CTSSLRLFRNQPQHF.

The rearrangement links TRBV11-3 to TRBJ2-7, with 12 bases matching TRBD2. Germline-derived CDR1 and CDR2 are SGHNT and YENEEA. After removal of 1 base from V and 0 bases from J, the junction contained 4 bases not matched to a gene. This CDR3 spans 17 amino acids. The CDR3 DNA follows: TGTGCCAGCAGCTTAGGTGGACTAGCGGGGAGCTCCTACGAGCAGTACTTC. Protein product: CASSLGGLAGSSYEQYF.